A selection of T cell receptor beta chains follows, all from one sample in a study of Ad26.COV2.S vaccination and SARS-CoV-2 variants. Produced via immunoSEQ multiplex PCR; TCRdb's table is partial and in-frame only. The sample gives a few hundred thousand clones, roughly 90% of which show up once; 4.5% to 7% is in the top ten. Sequenced material: peripheral blood, taken in a trial of Ad26.COV2.S vaccine versus placebo. These receptors originate from a person aged 18-65 years who received the Ad26.COV2.S COVID-19 vaccine or a placebo. Both conserved end residues are part of each CDR3. D genes are given only for firm matches. Expanded clones get a size class; other rows say once, few or many, or leave the size out.

size	D	J	V	CDR3	DNA
-	-	TRBJ2-3	TRBV11-3	CASSLGTDTQYF	TGTGCCAGCAGCTTGGGAACAGATACGCAGTATTTT
-	TRBD2	TRBJ2-1	TRBV7-8	CASSSRTSGLPGNEQFF	TGTGCCAGCAGCTCCAGGACTAGCGGACTCCCCGGGAATGAGCAGTTCTTC
-	-	TRBJ1-1	TRBV29-1	CSVGTRLTAEAFF	TGCAGCGTTGGCACTCGGCTCACCGCTGAAGCTTTCTTT
-	-	TRBJ1-1	TRBV27	CASSLNWGVNTEAFF	TGTGCCAGCAGCCTGAATTGGGGGGTGAACACTGAAGCTTTCTTT
few	-	TRBJ1-5	TRBV7-2	CASSTQGHQPQHF	TGTGCCAGCAGCACCCAGGGTCATCAGCCCCAGCATTTT
-	TRBD1	TRBJ1-1	TRBV5-8	CASSNQRDRARDTEAFF	TGTGCCAGCAGCAACCAACGGGACAGGGCCAGGGACACTGAAGCTTTCTTT
-	-	TRBJ1-1	TRBV20-1	CSAEENTEAFF	TGCAGTGCTGAGGAGAACACTGAAGCTTTCTTT
-	-	TRBJ2-2	TRBV7-9	CASSLVGTETGELFF	TGTGCCAGCAGCTTAGTCGGGACGGAGACCGGGGAGCTGTTTTTT
-	TRBD2	TRBJ2-3	TRBV3-1/TRBV3-2	CASSGRGGEVDTQYF	TGTGCCAGCAGCGGCCGGGGGGGCGAGGTAGATACGCAGTATTTT
-	-	TRBJ2-3	TRBV5-1	CASSLLGGTTDTQYF	TGCGCCAGCAGCTTACTAGGGGGGACCACAGATACGCAGTATTTT
-	-	TRBJ1-2	TRBV23-1	CASSQSGRGILGYTF	TGCGCCAGCAGTCAATCGGGTAGGGGGATCCTCGGCTACACCTTC
-	TRBD1	TRBJ1-5	TRBV13	CASSTRTGNQPQHF	TGTGCCAGCAGCACAAGGACAGGTAATCAGCCCCAGCATTTT
-	TRBD2	TRBJ2-3	TRBV4-3	CASSPGLAADTQYF	TGCGCCAGCAGCCCTGGACTAGCAGCAGATACGCAGTATTTT
-	TRBD2	TRBJ2-5	TRBV30	CAWSVGLAGGETQYF	TGTGCCTGGAGTGTAGGGCTAGCGGGAGGAGAGACCCAGTACTTC
-	-	TRBJ1-5	TRBV25-1	CASSESGSLGGNQPQHF	TGTGCCAGCAGTGAAAGCGGCAGTCTCGGGGGCAATCAGCCCCAGCATTTT
-	-	TRBJ2-7	TRBV7-8	CASSSLLGGGPSYEQYF	TGTGCCAGCAGCTCCCTCCTAGGGGGGGGGCCCTCCTACGAGCAGTACTTC
once	-	TRBJ1-3	TRBV19	CASSIAGLGDTIYF	TGTGCCAGTAGTATTGCTGGACTCGGGGACACCATATATTTT
-	-	TRBJ1-1	TRBV18	CASQKGPLFRGYTEAFF	TGTGCCAGCCAAAAGGGACCGCTTTTTCGAGGTTACACTGAAGCTTTCTTT
-	-	TRBJ1-2	TRBV6-2/TRBV6-3	CASSSQGYGYTF	TGTGCCAGCAGTTCCCAGGGCTATGGCTACACCTTC
-	TRBD2	TRBJ2-1	TRBV4-3	CASSQDRLAGYNEQFF	TGCGCCAGCAGCCAAGATCGGCTAGCGGGCTACAATGAGCAGTTCTTC